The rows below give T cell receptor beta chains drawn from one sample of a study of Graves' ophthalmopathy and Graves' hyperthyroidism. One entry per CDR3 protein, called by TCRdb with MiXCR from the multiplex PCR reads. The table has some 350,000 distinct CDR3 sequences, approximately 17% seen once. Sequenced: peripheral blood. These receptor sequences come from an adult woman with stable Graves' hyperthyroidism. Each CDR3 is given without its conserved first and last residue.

ASSFLENQPQH TRBJ1-5 TRBV27 11
AWSVIAGGPYEQY TRBJ2-7 TRBV30 13
ASSPLGGYEQY TRBJ2-7 TRBV5-1 11
ASSYLGGETQY TRBJ2-5 TRBV6-5 11
ASSWTGDETQY TRBJ2-5 TRBV12-3/TRBV12-4 11
ASSLIGAGPQH TRBJ1-5 TRBV27 11
ASSSTGGLRRYY TRBJ2-7 TRBV5-1 12
ASSRFRVEIRRNSPLH TRBJ1-6 TRBV28 16
ASSQGDRTFYEQY TRBJ2-7 TRBV28 13
ASSYPATGGELF TRBJ2-2 TRBV6-5 12
SARDPKDGRDTQY TRBJ2-3 TRBV20-1 13
ASGFTVGESRGETQY TRBJ2-5 TRBV12-5 15
ASSQDRALAGVPDTQY TRBJ2-3 TRBV3-1 16
AWRVPPTGRSYGYT TRBJ1-2 TRBV30 14
ASSSLAASSYEQY TRBJ2-7 TRBV28 13
ASLYQGSTEAF TRBJ1-1 TRBV6-5 11
ASSPGTGLGGELF TRBJ2-2 TRBV12-3/TRBV12-4 13
ASRGVAGVFVRYEQY TRBJ2-7 TRBV28 15
ASSPDRGAGGYT TRBJ1-2 TRBV4-3 12
ASRVVGEETQY TRBJ2-5 TRBV5-1 11
ASSWLAGASSEQY TRBJ2-7 TRBV6-2/TRBV6-3 13
ASSLDGPYTGELF TRBJ2-2 TRBV5-4 13
ASSHRSGTAYNEQF TRBJ2-1 TRBV4-1 14
ASSPGTGVGNQPQH TRBJ1-5 TRBV18 14
ASSPRGGNTGELF TRBJ2-2 TRBV18 13
ASSFDRGAYEQY TRBJ2-7 TRBV5-1 12
ASADGGGGALH TRBJ1-6 TRBV25-1 11
ASSQQTSGLLSSYEQC TRBJ2-7 TRBV4-1 16
ASSRETGTGELF TRBJ2-2 TRBV12-3/TRBV12-4 12
ASSQSSWETQY TRBJ2-5 TRBV4-1 11
ASSESMDRVYEQY TRBJ2-7 TRBV19 13
ASRGDRRRSYEQY TRBJ2-7 TRBV6-1 13
ASSPPSLLYEQY TRBJ2-7 TRBV18 12